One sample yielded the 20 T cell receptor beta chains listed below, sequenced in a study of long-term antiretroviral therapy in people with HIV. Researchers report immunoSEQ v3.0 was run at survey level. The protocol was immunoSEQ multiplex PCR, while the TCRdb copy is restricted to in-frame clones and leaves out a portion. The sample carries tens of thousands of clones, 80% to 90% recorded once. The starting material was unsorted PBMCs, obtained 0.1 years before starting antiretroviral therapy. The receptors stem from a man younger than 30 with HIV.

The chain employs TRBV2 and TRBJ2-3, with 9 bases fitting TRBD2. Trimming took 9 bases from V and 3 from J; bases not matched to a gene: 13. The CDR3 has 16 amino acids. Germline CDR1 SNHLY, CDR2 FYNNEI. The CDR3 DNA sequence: TGTGCCAGTCTCTCGGGTGCGGGGGGGTGGACAGATACGCAGTATTTT. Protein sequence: CASLSGAGGWTDTQYF.

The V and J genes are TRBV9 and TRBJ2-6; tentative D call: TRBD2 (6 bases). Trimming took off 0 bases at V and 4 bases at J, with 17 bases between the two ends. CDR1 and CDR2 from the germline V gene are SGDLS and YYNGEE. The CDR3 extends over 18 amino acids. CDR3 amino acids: CASSVGIRGSSGANVLTF. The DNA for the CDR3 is TGTGCCAGCAGCGTAGGGATTCGGGGGAGTTCAGGGGCCAACGTCCTGACTTTC.

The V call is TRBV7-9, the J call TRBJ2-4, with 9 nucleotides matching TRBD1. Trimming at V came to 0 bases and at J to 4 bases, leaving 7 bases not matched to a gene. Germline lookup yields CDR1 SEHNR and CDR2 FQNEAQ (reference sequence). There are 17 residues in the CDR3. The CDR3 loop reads CASSLAGTGRTKNIQYF. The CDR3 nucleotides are TGTGCCAGCAGCTTAGCCGGGACAGGGCGGACAAAAAACATTCAGTACTTC.

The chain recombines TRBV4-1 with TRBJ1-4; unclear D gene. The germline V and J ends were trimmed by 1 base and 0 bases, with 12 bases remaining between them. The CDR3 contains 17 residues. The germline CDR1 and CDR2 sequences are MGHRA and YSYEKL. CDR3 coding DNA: TGCGCCAGCAGCCAAGTCGGCAGAGGCACAACTAATGAAAAACTGTTTTTT. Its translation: CASSQVGRGTTNEKLFF.

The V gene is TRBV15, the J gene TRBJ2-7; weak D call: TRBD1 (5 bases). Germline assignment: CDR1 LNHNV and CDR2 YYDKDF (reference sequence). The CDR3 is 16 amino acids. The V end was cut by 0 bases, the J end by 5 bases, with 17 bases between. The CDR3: CATSRDRRSGLDEQYF. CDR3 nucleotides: TGTGCCACCAGCAGAGATAGGAGATCAGGGTTGGACGAGCAGTACTTC.

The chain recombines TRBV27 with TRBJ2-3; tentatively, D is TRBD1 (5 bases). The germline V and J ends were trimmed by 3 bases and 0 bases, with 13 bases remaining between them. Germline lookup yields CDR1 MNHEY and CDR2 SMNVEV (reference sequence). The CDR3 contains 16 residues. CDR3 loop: CASSFMGPSSTDTQYF. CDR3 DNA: TGTGCCAGCAGTTTCATGGGGCCCTCTAGCACAGATACGCAGTATTTT.

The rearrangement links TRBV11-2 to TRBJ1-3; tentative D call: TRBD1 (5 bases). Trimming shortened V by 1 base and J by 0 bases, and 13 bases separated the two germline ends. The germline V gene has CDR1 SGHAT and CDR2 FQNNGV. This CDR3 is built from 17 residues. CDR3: CASSLGRTSSSGNTIYF. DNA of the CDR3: TGTGCCAGCAGCTTAGGAAGGACATCCAGCTCTGGAAACACCATATATTTT. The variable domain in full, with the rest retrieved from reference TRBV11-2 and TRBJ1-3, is EAGVAQSPRYKIIEKRQSVAFWCNPISGHATLYWYQQILGQGPKLLIQFQNNGVVDDSQLPKDRFSAERLKGVDSTLKIQPAKLEDSAVYLCASSLGRTSSSGNTIYFGEGSWLTVV.

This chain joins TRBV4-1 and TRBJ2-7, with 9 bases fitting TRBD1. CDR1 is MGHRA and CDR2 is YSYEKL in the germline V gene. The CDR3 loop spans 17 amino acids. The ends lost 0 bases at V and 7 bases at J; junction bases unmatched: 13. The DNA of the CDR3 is TGCGCCAGCAGCCAAGAGAGTATTACACAGGGGGCAGATGAGCAGTACTTC. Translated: CASSQESITQGADEQYF.

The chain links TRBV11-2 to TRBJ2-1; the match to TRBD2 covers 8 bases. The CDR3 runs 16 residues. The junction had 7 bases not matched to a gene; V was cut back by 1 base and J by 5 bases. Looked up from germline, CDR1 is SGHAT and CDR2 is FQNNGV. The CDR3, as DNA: TGTGCCAGCAGCTTAGTTCCGGGACTAGTCAACAATGAGCAGTTCTTC. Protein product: CASSLVPGLVNNEQFF. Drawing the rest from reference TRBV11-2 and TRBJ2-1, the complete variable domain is EAGVAQSPRYKIIEKRQSVAFWCNPISGHATLYWYQQILGQGPKLLIQFQNNGVVDDSQLPKDRFSAERLKGVDSTLKIQPAKLEDSAVYLCASSLVPGLVNNEQFFGPGTRLTVL.

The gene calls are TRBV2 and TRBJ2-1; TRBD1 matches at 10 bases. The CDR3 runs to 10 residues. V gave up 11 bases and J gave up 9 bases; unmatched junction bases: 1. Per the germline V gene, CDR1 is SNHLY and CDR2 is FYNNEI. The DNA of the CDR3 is TGTGCCGGGGACAGGGGTGAGCAGTTCTTC. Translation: CAGDRGEQFF.

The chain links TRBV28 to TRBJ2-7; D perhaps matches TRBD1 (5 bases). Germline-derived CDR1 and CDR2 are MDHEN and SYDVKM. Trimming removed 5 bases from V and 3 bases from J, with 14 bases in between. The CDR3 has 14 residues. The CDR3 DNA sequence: TGTGCCAGCAGTACGCTGCGACAGTTCTACGAGCAGTACTTC. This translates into CASSTLRQFYEQYF.

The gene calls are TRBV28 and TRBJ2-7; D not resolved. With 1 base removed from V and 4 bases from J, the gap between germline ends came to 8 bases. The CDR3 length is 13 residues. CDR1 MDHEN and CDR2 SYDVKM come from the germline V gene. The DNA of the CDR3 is TGTGCCAGCAGTTTATTCAGAAGGTACGAGCAGTACTTC. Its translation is CASSLFRRYEQYF.

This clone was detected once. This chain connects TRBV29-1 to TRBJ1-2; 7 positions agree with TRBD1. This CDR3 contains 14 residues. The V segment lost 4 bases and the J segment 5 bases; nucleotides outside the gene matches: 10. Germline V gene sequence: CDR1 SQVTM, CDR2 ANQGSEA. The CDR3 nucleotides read TGCAGCGTTGTGGCAGGGGGGGTCGTTTATGGCTACACCTTC. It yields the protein CSVVAGGVVYGYTF.

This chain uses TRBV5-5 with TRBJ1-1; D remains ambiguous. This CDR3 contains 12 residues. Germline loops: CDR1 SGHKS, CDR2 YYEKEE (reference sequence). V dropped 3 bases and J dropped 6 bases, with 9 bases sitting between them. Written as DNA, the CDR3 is TGTGCCAGCAGCTCCGATTGGTCTGAAGCTTTCTTT. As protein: CASSSDWSEAFF.

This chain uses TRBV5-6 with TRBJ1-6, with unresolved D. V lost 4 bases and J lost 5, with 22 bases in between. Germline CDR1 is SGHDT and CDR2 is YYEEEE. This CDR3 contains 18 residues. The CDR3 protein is CASSPLIPRGRDNSPLHF. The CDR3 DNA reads TGTGCCAGCAGCCCACTAATCCCTCGCGGACGGGATAATTCACCCCTCCACTTT. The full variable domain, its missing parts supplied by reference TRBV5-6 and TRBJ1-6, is DAGVTQSPTHLIKTRGQQVTLRCSPKSGHDTVSWYQQALGQGPQFIFQYYEEEERQRGNFPDRFSGHQFPNYSSELNVNALLLGDSALYLCASSPLIPRGRDNSPLHFGNGTRLTVT.

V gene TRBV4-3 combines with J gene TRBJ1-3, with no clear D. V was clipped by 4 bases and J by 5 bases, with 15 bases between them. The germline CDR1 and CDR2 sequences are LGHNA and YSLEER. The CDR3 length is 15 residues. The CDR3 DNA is TGCGCCAGCAGCCCCGATTCAGGTCCCAGAAACACCATATATTTT. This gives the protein CASSPDSGPRNTIYF.

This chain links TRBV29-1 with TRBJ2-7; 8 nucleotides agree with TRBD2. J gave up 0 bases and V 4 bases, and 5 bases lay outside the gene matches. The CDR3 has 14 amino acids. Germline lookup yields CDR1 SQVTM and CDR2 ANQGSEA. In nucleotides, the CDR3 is TGCAGCGTTGTTGGGACTAGTCTCTCCTACGAGCAGTACTTC. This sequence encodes CSVVGTSLSYEQYF.

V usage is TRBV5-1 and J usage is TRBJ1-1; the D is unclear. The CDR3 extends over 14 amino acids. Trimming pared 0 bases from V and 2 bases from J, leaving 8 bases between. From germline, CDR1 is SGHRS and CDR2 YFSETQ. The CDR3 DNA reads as TGCGCCAGCAGCTTGGTGCCGGGTAACACTGAAGCTTTCTTT. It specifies CASSLVPGNTEAFF.

In nucleotides, the CDR3 is TGTGCCAGCAGCCCCAATGATAGTGGCTACACCTTC. Its translation: CASSPNDSGYTF. This sequence joins TRBV7-2 and TRBJ1-2, with D uncertain. Germline assignment: CDR1 SGHTA and CDR2 FQGNSA. The CDR3 has 12 amino acids. The V and J ends lost 5 bases and 7 bases respectively, with 11 bases between them.

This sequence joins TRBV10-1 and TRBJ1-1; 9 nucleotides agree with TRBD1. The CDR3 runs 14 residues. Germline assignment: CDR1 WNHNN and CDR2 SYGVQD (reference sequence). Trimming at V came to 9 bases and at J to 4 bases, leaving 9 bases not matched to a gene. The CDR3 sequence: CARIEQGAVTEAFF. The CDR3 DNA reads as TGCGCCAGAATCGAACAGGGGGCGGTCACTGAAGCTTTCTTT.